This is a list of T cell receptor beta chains from one sample in a study of cytomegalovirus exposure and HLA in healthy donors. The data were produced by immunoSEQ multiplex PCR, yet TCRdb's version contains in-frame clones alone and is incomplete. Reported are 110,000 to 150,000 clones; the ten largest clones contain 2% to 2.5%. Input material: PBMCs. The receptor set was obtained from a woman between 18 and 30 years old in good health and CMV-seronegative. The CDR3 runs from the conserved cysteine through the conserved F or W. D genes are given only for firm matches.

j_call d_call v_call cdr3_aa cdr3_nt
TRBJ1-2 NA TRBV7-9 CASSFGQSGYTF TGTGCCAGCAGCTTCGGACAATCTGGCTACACCTTC
TRBJ1-1 NA TRBV28 CASSLVGATDTEAFF TGTGCCAGCAGTTTGGTAGGGGCGACGGACACTGAAGCTTTCTTT
TRBJ2-5 TRBD2 TRBV14 CASSAGLAEETQYF TGTGCCAGCAGCGCGGGACTAGCGGAAGAGACCCAGTACTTC
TRBJ2-1 NA TRBV10-3 CAISEGQSSYNEQFF TGTGCCATCAGTGAGGGACAGAGCTCCTACAATGAGCAGTTCTTC
TRBJ1-3 NA TRBV6-5 CASKIRRQEQHTIYF TGTGCCAGCAAGATAAGGAGGCAGGAACAGCACACCATATATTTT
TRBJ2-1 TRBD2 TRBV30 CAWRGHGRGNEQFF TGTGCCTGGAGGGGCCACGGGAGGGGAAATGAGCAGTTCTTC
TRBJ2-1 NA TRBV7-9 CAGGRGTYNEQFF TGTGCCGGTGGGCGGGGTACCTACAATGAGCAGTTCTTC
TRBJ1-3 TRBD1 TRBV6-1 CASSEGGTAITF TGTGCCAGCAGTGAAGGTGGGACAGCGATAACATTT
TRBJ1-4 TRBD1 TRBV6-5 CASRTTGGFEKLFF TGTGCCAGCAGGACTACAGGGGGCTTCGAAAAACTGTTTTTT
TRBJ1-5 NA TRBV4-2 CASSQDTGHRNQPQHF TGTGCCAGCAGCCAAGACACGGGACACCGCAATCAGCCCCAGCATTTT
TRBJ1-2 NA TRBV25-1 CASSEYGGDYGYTF TGTGCCAGCAGTGAATATGGGGGGGACTATGGCTACACCTTC
TRBJ1-1 NA TRBV5-5 CASSSRGGTNTEAFF TGTGCCAGCAGCTCGCGGGGAGGGACGAACACTGAAGCTTTCTTT
TRBJ1-5 TRBD1 TRBV6-5 CASSRQGANNQPQHF TGTGCCAGCAGTCGACAGGGGGCGAACAATCAGCCCCAGCATTTT
TRBJ2-3 TRBD2 TRBV27 CAIQWEMDRPGLAGGGRDTQYF TGTGCCATCCAATGGGAAATGGACAGGCCGGGACTAGCGGGAGGCGGGAGGGATACGCAGTATTTT
TRBJ1-1 TRBD1 TRBV4-2 CASSQRDRDNTEAFF TGTGCCAGCAGCCAAAGGGACAGGGACAACACTGAAGCTTTCTTT
TRBJ2-2 TRBD2 TRBV11-3 CASSSGTTVRAGELFF TGTGCCAGCTCCTCCGGGACTACTGTACGCGCCGGGGAGCTGTTTTTT
TRBJ2-3 TRBD2 TRBV10-3 CAITKTSERTDTQYF TGTGCCATAACTAAAACTAGCGAAAGAACAGATACGCAGTATTTT
TRBJ1-1 NA TRBV9 CASSVGGRGTEAFF TGTGCCAGCAGCGTTGGGGGGAGAGGCACTGAAGCTTTCTTT
TRBJ1-3 TRBD1 TRBV2 CASSVTGGAGNTIYF TGTGCCAGCAGTGTAACAGGGGGCGCTGGAAACACCATATATTTT
TRBJ2-7 TRBD1 TRBV7-6 CASSGGQGIEQYF TGTGCCAGCAGCGGGGGACAGGGCATCGAGCAGTACTTC
TRBJ1-2 TRBD1 TRBV6-5 CASRRQGARYGYTF TGTGCCAGCAGGAGACAGGGGGCGCGGTATGGCTACACCTTC
TRBJ2-1 TRBD2 TRBV5-4 CASSPYIAGYNEQFF TGTGCCAGCAGCCCCTACATAGCGGGTTACAATGAGCAGTTCTTC
TRBJ2-3 NA TRBV7-8 CASREIPSTDTQYF TGTGCCAGCCGGGAGATTCCTAGCACAGATACGCAGTATTTT
TRBJ1-6 NA TRBV6-5 CASRSPSSYNSPLHF TGTGCCAGCAGGTCTCCTAGCTCCTATAATTCACCCCTCCACTTT
TRBJ1-1 NA TRBV9 CASSGAGIDTEAFF TGTGCCAGCAGCGGAGCGGGGATCGACACTGAAGCTTTCTTT
TRBJ2-2 NA TRBV5-1 CASSFRSNTGELFF TGCGCCAGCAGCTTCCGGTCGAACACCGGGGAGCTGTTTTTT
TRBJ2-1 TRBD2 TRBV9 CASSVGTSGSYEQFF TGTGCCAGCAGCGTCGGGACTAGCGGGAGCTATGAGCAGTTCTTC
TRBJ2-7 NA TRBV15 CAISSLPGQNYEQYF TGTGCCATCAGCAGCTTACCGGGACAAAACTACGAGCAGTACTTC
TRBJ2-5 TRBD1 TRBV7-2 CASSSGQPQETQYF TGTGCCAGCAGCTCGGGACAGCCTCAAGAGACCCAGTACTTC
TRBJ2-2 TRBD2 TRBV18 CASSPSLAGGNTGELFF TGTGCCAGCTCACCAAGCCTAGCGGGAGGCAACACCGGGGAGCTGTTTTTT
TRBJ2-5 TRBD1 TRBV5-1 CASSRDSPQETQYF TGCGCCAGCAGCCGGGACAGCCCCCAAGAGACCCAGTACTTC
TRBJ1-1 NA TRBV7-6 CASSLFEGMNTEAFF TGTGCCAGCAGCTTATTCGAGGGCATGAACACTGAAGCTTTCTTT